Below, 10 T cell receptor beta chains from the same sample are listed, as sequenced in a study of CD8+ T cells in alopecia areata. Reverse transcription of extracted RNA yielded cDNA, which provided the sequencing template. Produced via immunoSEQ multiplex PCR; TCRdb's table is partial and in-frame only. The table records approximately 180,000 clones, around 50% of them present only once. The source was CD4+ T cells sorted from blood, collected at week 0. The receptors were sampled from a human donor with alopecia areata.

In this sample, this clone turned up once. CDR3: CASSLRTGNQPQHF. CDR3 in DNA: TGTGCCAGCAGTCTCAGGACGGGGAATCAGCCCCAGCATTTT. The chain joins TRBV6-5 to TRBJ1-5; D is undetermined. With 5 bases removed from V and 4 bases from J, the gap between germline ends came to 12 bases. Germline V CDR1 and CDR2: MNHEY, SVGAGI. This CDR3 has 14 residues.

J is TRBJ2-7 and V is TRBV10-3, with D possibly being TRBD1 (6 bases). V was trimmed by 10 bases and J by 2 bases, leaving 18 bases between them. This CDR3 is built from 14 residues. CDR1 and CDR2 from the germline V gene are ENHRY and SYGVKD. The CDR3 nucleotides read TGTGCCACAAATCCGACAGGTTTAGCCTACGAGCAGTACTTC. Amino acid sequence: CATNPTGLAYEQYF.

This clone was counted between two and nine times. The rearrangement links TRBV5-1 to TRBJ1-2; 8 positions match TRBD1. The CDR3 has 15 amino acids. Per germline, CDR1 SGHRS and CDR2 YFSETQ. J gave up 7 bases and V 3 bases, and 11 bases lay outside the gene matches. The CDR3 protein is CASSYRGQGSGGYTF. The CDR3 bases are TGCGCCAGCAGCTACCGAGGACAGGGTTCGGGTGGCTACACCTTC.

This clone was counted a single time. The CDR3 nucleotides are TGTGCTTCCGAGTGGGCAGGGTTCTACGAGCAGTACTTC. Its translation: CASEWAGFYEQYF. The V gene is TRBV30, the J gene TRBJ2-7, with D perhaps TRBD1 (5 bases). The CDR3 extends over 13 amino acids. Germline CDR1 and CDR2: GTSNPN and SVGIG (reference sequence).

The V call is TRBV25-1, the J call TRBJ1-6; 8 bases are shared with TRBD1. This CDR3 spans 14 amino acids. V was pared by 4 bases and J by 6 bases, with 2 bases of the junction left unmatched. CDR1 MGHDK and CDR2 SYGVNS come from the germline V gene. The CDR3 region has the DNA TGTGCCAGCAGTGCTGGACAGGGTAATTCACCCCTCCACTTT. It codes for CASSAGQGNSPLHF.

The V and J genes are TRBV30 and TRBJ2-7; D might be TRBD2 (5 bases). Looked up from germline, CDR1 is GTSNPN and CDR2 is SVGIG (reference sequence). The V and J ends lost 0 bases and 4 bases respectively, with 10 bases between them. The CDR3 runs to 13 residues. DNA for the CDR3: TGTGCCTGGAGTGTCTCTAGCCTATACGAGCAGTACTTC. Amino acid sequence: CAWSVSSLYEQYF.

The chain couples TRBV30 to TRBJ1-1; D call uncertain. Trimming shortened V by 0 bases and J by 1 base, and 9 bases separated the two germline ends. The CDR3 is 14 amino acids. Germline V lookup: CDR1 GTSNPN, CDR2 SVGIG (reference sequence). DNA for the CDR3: TGTGCCTGGAGTGTCGTACAGAGGAACACTGAAGCTTTCTTT. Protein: CAWSVVQRNTEAFF.

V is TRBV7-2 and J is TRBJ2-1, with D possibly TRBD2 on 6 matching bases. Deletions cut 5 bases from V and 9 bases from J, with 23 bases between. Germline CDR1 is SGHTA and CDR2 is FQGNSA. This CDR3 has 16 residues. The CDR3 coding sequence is TGTGCCAGCAGCCCCGAGGGACTGTTAGCTTGGGGTGAGCAGTTCTTC. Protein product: CASSPEGLLAWGEQFF.

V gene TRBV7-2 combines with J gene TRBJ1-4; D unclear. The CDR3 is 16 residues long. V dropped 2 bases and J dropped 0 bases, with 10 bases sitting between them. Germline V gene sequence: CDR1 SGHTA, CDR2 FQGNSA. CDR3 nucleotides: TGTGCCAGCAGCTTAACCTTCACTCCAACTAATGAAAAACTGTTTTTT. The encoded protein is CASSLTFTPTNEKLFF.

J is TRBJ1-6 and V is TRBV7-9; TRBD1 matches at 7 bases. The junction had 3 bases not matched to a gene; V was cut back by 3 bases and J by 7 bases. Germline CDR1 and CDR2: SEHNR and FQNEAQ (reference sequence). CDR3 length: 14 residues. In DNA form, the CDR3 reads TGTGCCAGCAGCTTGGGACAGCGAAATTCACCCCTCCACTTT. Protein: CASSLGQRNSPLHF.